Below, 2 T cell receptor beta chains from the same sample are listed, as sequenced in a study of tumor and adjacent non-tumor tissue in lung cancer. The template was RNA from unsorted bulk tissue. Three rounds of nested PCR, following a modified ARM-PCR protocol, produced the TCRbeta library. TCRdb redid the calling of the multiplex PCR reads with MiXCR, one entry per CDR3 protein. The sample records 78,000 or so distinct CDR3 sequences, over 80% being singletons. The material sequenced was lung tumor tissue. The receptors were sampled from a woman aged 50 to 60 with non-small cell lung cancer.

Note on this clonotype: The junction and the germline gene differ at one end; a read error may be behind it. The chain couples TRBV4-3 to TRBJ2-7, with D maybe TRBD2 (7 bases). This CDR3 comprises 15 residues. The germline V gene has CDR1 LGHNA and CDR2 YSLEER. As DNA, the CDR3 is TGCGCCAGCAGCCAAGGGACTAGGGGGAGTGGCGAGCAATATTTC. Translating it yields CASSQGTRGSGEQYF.

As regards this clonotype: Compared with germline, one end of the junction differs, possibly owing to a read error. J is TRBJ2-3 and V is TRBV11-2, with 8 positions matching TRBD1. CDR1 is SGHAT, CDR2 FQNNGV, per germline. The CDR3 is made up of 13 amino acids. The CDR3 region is CANSLGGTGTQYF. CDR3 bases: TGTGCCAACAGCTTAGGTGGGACAGGTACGCAGTATTTT.